This T cell receptor (beta chain) derives from a study of low-dose radiotherapy and immunotherapy resistance in tumors (dated by TCRdb to between 2021 and 2024). As for the study more broadly: Patients in Cohort 1 were given 0.5 Gy per fraction every 2 weeks, and the prescribed total PTV dose was 6.5 Gy. In Cohort 2, 1 Gy per fraction was delivered every two weeks, for a total of 13 Gy over 26 weeks. Nivolumab was administered intravenously as a 240 mg flat dose every two weeks, and ipilimumab was administered intravenously at 1 mg/kg every six weeks. Cyclophosphamide 200 mg/m2 was administered intravenously every two weeks, one day before each radiation and immunotherapy administration. Aspirin 300 mg was taken orally once daily by patients for four cycles, starting on cycle 1 day 1. No randomization into treatment groups was done for the people taking part in the trial. Eight patients were included in the translational analysis, namely three from the first dose cohort plus the first five from the second dose cohort.

The sample was run on an Illumina HiSeq 2500. Superscript III and a set of TRAV- and TRBV-specific primers were used to synthesize first-strand cDNA, so that both TCRalpha and TCRbeta chains were covered. A roughly 19-cycle PCR with Phusion amplified the TCRs, pairing a constant-region primer with the adapter that was attached to the V primers. The MessageAmp II aRNA Amplification Kit was used to amplify the isolated mRNA, with in vitro transcription run for over 15 hours at 37 degrees C. The Dynabeads mRNA DIRECT Purification Kit was used to isolate mRNA for TCR sequencing. Indexed Illumina adapters were added in a second approximately 25-cycle Phusion PCR, and the resulting products were purified with AMPure XP beads. As for how the authors treated the data: Using custom Perl scripts, TCR sequences that encoded the same protein were pooled, out-of-frame sequences were dropped, and the abundance of each clonotype was calculated. TCR sequences supported by only a single read were excluded from analysis. Shannon entropy, Gini index, clonality, richness, and the frequency of TCRs shared between repertoires were included as repertoire metrics. TCRdb reprocessing: public reads trimmed at Q25 with fastp, clones called with MiXCR, in-frame beta chains kept. Each CDR3 protein gets just one entry, which takes the most common genes and DNA from the rows behind it. None of the V and J calls come from the authors' own analysis; TCRdb made them. The sample records around 90,000 distinct CDR3 sequences, over 15% of which are singletons. The top ten hold more than 4.5% of the sample.

This clonotype was seen only once. Its specific antigen is unknown. Per-base qualities were not stored, and no clone one base away is much larger. Weak support is all one read offers. The sample's time point label, decoded: before trial treatment. Donors were enrolled in RACIN, a single-arm phase I dose-escalation trial in which nivolumab, ipilimumab, aspirin, low-dose cyclophosphamide and low-dose radiotherapy were combined. Patients with advanced, TIL-negative solid tumors were considered eligible. The CDR3 sequence holds 13 residues, the cysteine and phenylalanine included. This entry keeps only the CDR3 DNA: 39 bases, framed from base 1. The germline ends are 11 bases apart after V is trimmed by 1 base and J by 8 bases. In the germline V gene, CDR1 corresponds to SGHVS and CDR2 to FQNEAQ.

The chain was built from TRBV7-8 and TRBJ1-2, with a weak D call of TRBD1 (6 bases match). The receptor's source is a male donor with prostate cancer. Sample: PBMCs, taken before treatment. In nucleotide form, the sequence is TGTGCCAGCAGCTTAGATCGTGACAGGGGCTACACCTTC. Its protein is CASSLDRDRGYTF.